The 20 T cell receptor beta chains in this list originate from one sample, sequenced in a study of T cells of healthy individuals. TCRdb reanalysed the 5' RACE reads using MiXCR and keeps one entry per CDR3 protein. This table has 45,000 to 60,000 distinct CDR3 sequences, roughly 14% appearing once. These receptors all stem from a human donor in good health.

Only a few counts were recorded for this clonotype. The chain recombines TRBV14 with TRBJ2-1; the D gene is possibly TRBD1 (6 bases). The V end was cut by 1 base, the J end by 5 bases, with 12 bases between. CDR1 and CDR2 from the germline V gene are SGHDN and FVKESK. This CDR3 spans 15 amino acids. The CDR3: CASSQGPGANNEQFF. In DNA form, the CDR3 reads TGTGCCAGCAGCCAAGGTCCAGGGGCAAACAATGAGCAGTTCTTC.

This clonotype turned up a few times. The chain uses TRBV7-2 and TRBJ2-3; tentatively, D is TRBD2 (7 bases). Germline lookup yields CDR1 SGHTA and CDR2 FQGNSA. The CDR3 is made up of 16 amino acids. V dropped 1 base and J dropped 2 bases, with 13 bases sitting between them. The CDR3 nucleotides read TGTGCCAGCAGCTTAGAGGGGGGGAGATCCACAGATACGCAGTATTTT. Translation: CASSLEGGRSTDTQYF.

The chain employs TRBV6-2 or TRBV6-3 and TRBJ2-3; 12 bases align to TRBD2. J was trimmed by 3 bases and V by 4 bases; bases with no gene match: 8. The germline CDR1 and CDR2 sequences are MNHEY and SVGEGT. The CDR3 is made up of 17 amino acids. CDR3 in DNA: TGTGCCAGCAGTTCCCCAATTGGACTAGCGGGGACAGATACGCAGTATTTT. Protein: CASSSPIGLAGTDTQYF.

This sequence joins TRBV6-4 and TRBJ1-1; TRBD1 agrees at 10 bases. This CDR3 contains 15 residues. J was trimmed by 4 bases and V by 0 bases; bases with no gene match: 2. The germline V gene encodes CDR1 MRHNA and CDR2 SNTAGT. CDR3 coding DNA: TGTGCCAGCAGTGACTCGGGGACAGGGGTCACTGAAGCTTTCTTT. The encoded protein is CASSDSGTGVTEAFF.

This clonotype showed up just a few times. V and J are TRBV7-7 and TRBJ2-3; D is unresolved. Germline values: CDR1 SSHAT, CDR2 FNYEAQ (reference sequence). CDR3 length: 15 amino acids. V was shortened by 8 bases and J by 4 bases, with 19 bases between the two germline ends. CDR3 loop: CASGTGPPLSDTQYF. The CDR3 bases are TGTGCCAGCGGAACCGGGCCACCCTTATCAGATACGCAGTATTTT.

There are a few counts of this clonotype. V is TRBV6-2 or TRBV6-3 and J is TRBJ2-7; D possibly corresponds to TRBD1 (6 bases). The CDR3 length is 13 residues. In germline, CDR1 is MNHEY, CDR2 SVGEGT. V lost 5 bases, J lost 0 bases, and 8 bases lay in between. CDR3 DNA: TGTGCCAGCAGTCGGGACACCTCCTACGAGCAGTACTTC. This sequence encodes CASSRDTSYEQYF.

This clonotype was detected ten times or more. J is TRBJ1-2 and V is TRBV29-1; D is uncertain. CDR1 and CDR2 (germline): SQVTM, ANQGSEA. V shed 3 bases and J shed 2 bases, with 4 bases lying between them. This CDR3 is built from 11 residues. The CDR3 DNA reads as TGCAGCGTTGAGCCGAACTATGGCTACACCTTC. This encodes CSVEPNYGYTF. The variable domain in full, with the rest retrieved from reference TRBV29-1 and TRBJ1-2, is SAVISQKPSRDICQRGTSLTIQCQVDSQVTMMFWYRQQPGQSLTLIATANQGSEATYESGFVIDKFPISRPNLTFSTLTVSNMSPEDSSIYLCSVEPNYGYTFGSGTRLTVV.

The V and J genes are TRBV5-5 and TRBJ2-1; 9 bases are a match to TRBD2. The CDR3 totals 15 residues. V trimming: 4 bases; J trimming: 8 bases; junction bases outside the gene matches: 10. Germline V gene data show CDR1 as SGHKS and CDR2 as YYEKEE (reference sequence). CDR3 loop: CASSRTSDRGDEQFF. The CDR3 DNA follows: TGTGCCAGCAGCCGGACTAGCGATAGGGGGGATGAGCAGTTCTTC. The variable domain in full, with the rest retrieved from reference TRBV5-5 and TRBJ2-1, is DAGVTQSPTHLIKTRGQQVTLRCSPISGHKSVSWYQQVLGQGPQFIFQYYEKEERGRGNFPDRFSARQFPNYSSELNVNALLLGDSALYLCASSRTSDRGDEQFFGPGTRLTVL.

This rearrangement joins TRBV12-3 or TRBV12-4 to TRBJ1-1; 7 bases align to TRBD1. With 6 bases clipped from V and 4 bases from J, the junction kept 8 bases outside the gene matches. The CDR3 covers 14 residues. CDR3 DNA: TGTGCCAGCAGCCTGACAGGGTCGGGCACTGAAGCTTTCTTT. Encoded protein: CASSLTGSGTEAFF.

Many counts were recorded for this clonotype. The genes are TRBV12-3 or TRBV12-4 and TRBJ2-3; D may correspond to TRBD1 or TRBD2 (5 bases each). The CDR3 consists of 15 residues. Trimming took 4 bases from V and 3 from J, leaving 14 bases between them. CDR3 protein: CASSSPRGGTDTQYF. The CDR3 nucleotides are TGTGCCAGCAGTTCCCCGAGGGGTGGAACAGATACGCAGTATTTT.

In this sample, this clonotype turned up a few times. The rearrangement joins TRBV14 to TRBJ2-7, with TRBD2 as a possible D gene (5 bases). The germline V gene has CDR1 SGHDN and CDR2 FVKESK. The germline V and J ends were trimmed by 0 bases and 5 bases, with 14 bases remaining between them. The CDR3 consists of 15 residues. The CDR3 protein is CASSQDIPLADEQYF. The CDR3, as DNA: TGTGCCAGCAGCCAAGATATCCCTCTAGCCGACGAGCAGTACTTC.

This clonotype was observed a few times. This chain uses TRBV4-3 with TRBJ2-2, with 10 bases identical to TRBD1. The V and J ends lost 3 bases and 3 bases, in that order; junction bases with no gene match: 4. Germline values: CDR1 LGHNA, CDR2 YSLEER. CDR3 size: 16 residues. The CDR3 sequence: CASSQTGGGDTGELFF. For the CDR3, the DNA is TGCGCCAGCAGCCAGACAGGGGGCGGGGACACCGGGGAGCTGTTTTTT.

This clonotype came up a few times. The chain recombines TRBV5-4 with TRBJ1-5, with a weak D call TRBD1 (6 bases). V lost 0 bases to trimming and J lost 2 bases, with 12 bases between them. The CDR3 loop spans 16 amino acids. CDR1 and CDR2 (germline): SGHNT, YYREEE (reference sequence). CDR3 amino acids: CASSLEGGSGNQPQHF. DNA of the CDR3: TGTGCCAGCAGCTTGGAGGGGGGCAGTGGCAATCAGCCCCAGCATTTT.

This clonotype was observed at least ten times. The rearrangement links TRBV12-3 or TRBV12-4 to TRBJ2-2; no reliable D call. V was cut by 1 base and J by 4 bases, with 7 bases left in between. This CDR3 has 14 residues. CDR3 sequence: CASSLVIATGELFF. The CDR3 coding sequence is TGTGCCAGCAGTTTAGTCATAGCCACCGGGGAGCTGTTTTTT.

The gene calls are TRBV10-3 and TRBJ1-1; TRBD1 might be the D (5 bases). The CDR3 runs to 14 residues. Germline CDR1 reads ENHRY; CDR2 reads SYGVKD. The V and J ends lost 2 bases and 1 base respectively, with 8 bases between them. Here the CDR3 DNA reads TGTGCCATCAGTGAGCTAGGACAGAACACTGAAGCTTTCTTT. It specifies CAISELGQNTEAFF.

There are a few counts of this clonotype. The genes are TRBV24-1 and TRBJ1-2; TRBD1 matches at 9 bases. CDR1 is KGHDR and CDR2 is SFDVKD in the germline V gene. The CDR3 runs 16 residues. Losses at the gene ends were 4 bases for V and 5 bases for J; bases not matched to a gene: 10. The CDR3 reads CATSDPPGQGSYGYTF. CDR3 in DNA: TGTGCCACCAGTGACCCACCGGGACAGGGATCGTATGGCTACACCTTC.

The chain couples TRBV7-2 to TRBJ2-3, with TRBD2 matching over 11 bases. With V trimmed by 6 bases and J by 7 bases, 9 bases remained unmatched. Germline-derived CDR1 and CDR2 are SGHTA and FQGNSA. The CDR3 length is 15 residues. CDR3 loop: CASRQILAGVYTQYF. The CDR3 bases are TGTGCCAGCAGGCAGATACTAGCGGGGGTTTATACGCAGTATTTT. Variable domain in full (rest from reference TRBV7-2 and TRBJ2-3): GAGVSQSPSNKVTEKGKDVELRCDPISGHTALYWYRQSLGQGLEFLIYFQGNSAPDKSGLPSDRFSAERTGGSVSTLTIQRTQQEDSAVYLCASRQILAGVYTQYFGPGTRLTVL.

In its sample, this clonotype was seen many times. The junction departs from the called germline gene at one end, perhaps through a read error. The rearrangement links TRBV20-1 to TRBJ1-1; D gene uncertain. The CDR3 length is 11 residues. Germline V gene data show CDR1 as DFQATT and CDR2 as SNEGSKA (reference sequence). This CDR3 is CRATTNTEAFF. As DNA, the CDR3 is TGCAGAGCTACAACGAACACTGAAGCTTTCTTT.

This clonotype has at least ten counts. The chain links TRBV2 to TRBJ1-5; D is undetermined. The CDR3 covers 14 residues. Trimming took 8 bases from V and 2 from J, leaving 13 bases between them. The V gene's germline CDR1 is SNHLY and CDR2 FYNNEI. The CDR3 DNA sequence: TGTGCCAGCGCGGGCGAGGGCGGCAATCAGCCCCAGCATTTT. Amino acid sequence: CASAGEGGNQPQHF.

This clonotype was found many times. The chain carries TRBV4-3 and TRBJ1-2; D is unclear. V lost 3 bases and J lost 0, with 20 bases in between. Germline loops: CDR1 LGHNA, CDR2 YSLEER. This CDR3 spans 18 amino acids. CDR3: CASSHAHTPDRANYGYTF. CDR3 DNA sequence: TGCGCCAGCAGCCATGCGCATACCCCGGACCGAGCTAACTATGGCTACACCTTC.